A selection of T cell receptor beta chains follows, all from one sample in a study of shared clonotypes between healthy human individuals. Using immunoSEQ multiplex PCR, the repertoire was profiled, and TCRdb retains in-frame clones only, with some absent. The sample has some 1,400,000 clones; around 95% are singletons. The sample consisted of naive CD4+ T cells sorted from blood. These TCRs come from a young man in good health. The CDR3 runs from the conserved cysteine through the conserved F or W. D genes are given only for firm matches. Part of the rows lack a size; the others show once, few, many or a class for expanded clones.

once | TRBD1 | TRBJ1-3 | TRBV30 | CAWSDRGYTIYF | TGTGCCTGGAGCGACAGGGGCTACACCATATATTTT
. | TRBD2 | TRBJ2-4 | TRBV4-2 | CASSPPGGAPKNIQYF | TGTGCCAGCAGCCCCCCGGGGGGAGCACCCAAAAACATTCAGTACTTC
. | . | TRBJ2-3 | TRBV5-6 | CASSTTVLANRPDTQYF | TGTGCCAGCAGCACCACCGTCCTAGCGAACCGGCCGGATACGCAGTATTTT
. | . | TRBJ2-7 | TRBV7-2 | CASAIFHGDSYEQYF | TGTGCCAGCGCCATTTTCCACGGCGACTCCTACGAGCAGTACTTC
once | . | TRBJ1-1 | TRBV7-9 | CASSLGFRGTANTEAFF | TGTGCCAGCAGCTTAGGGTTTAGGGGGACCGCGAACACTGAAGCTTTCTTT
. | . | TRBJ1-2 | TRBV6-4 | CASSDLPGIRGYTF | TGTGCCAGCAGTGACCTTCCAGGGATAAGGGGCTACACCTTC
. | . | TRBJ1-6 | TRBV2 | CASSDRSINSPLHF | TGTGCCAGCAGTGACAGGTCGATTAATTCACCCCTCCACTTT
. | . | TRBJ2-5 | TRBV4-2 | CASSQVGSGRETQYF | TGTGCCAGCAGCCAAGTAGGGTCGGGACGGGAGACCCAGTACTTC
. | TRBD1 | TRBJ1-2 | TRBV9 | CASSPTRGQGHYGYTF | TGTGCCAGCAGCCCGACCCGAGGACAGGGGCACTATGGCTACACCTTC
. | . | TRBJ2-1 | TRBV28 | CASSLGQSYNEQFF | TGTGCCAGCAGTTTGGGGCAGTCCTACAATGAGCAGTTCTTC
. | TRBD2 | TRBJ2-2 | TRBV18 | CASSPARLAGTVGELFF | TGTGCCAGCTCCCCCGCGAGGCTAGCGGGAACGGTCGGGGAGCTGTTTTTT
few | . | TRBJ2-7 | TRBV7-9 | CASSFNYEQYF | TGTGCCAGCAGCTTCAACTACGAGCAGTACTTC
few | . | TRBJ1-4 | TRBV5-4 | CASSAGVGEKLFF | TGTGCCAGCAGCGCAGGTGTAGGGGAAAAACTGTTTTTT
. | TRBD1 | TRBJ2-1 | TRBV11-3 | CASSFGTGDEQFF | TGTGCCAGCAGCTTTGGGACAGGGGATGAGCAGTTCTTC
few | TRBD2 | TRBJ2-1 | TRBV4-3 | CASSREALAGNNEQFF | TGCGCCAGCAGCCGAGAAGCACTAGCGGGGAACAATGAGCAGTTCTTC
. | . | TRBJ1-1 | TRBV9 | CASSVVGAPDTEAFF | TGTGCCAGCAGCGTAGTTGGGGCGCCGGACACTGAAGCTTTCTTT
. | . | TRBJ2-6 | TRBV9 | CASSAGTLSSGANVLTF | TGTGCCAGCAGCGCCGGGACGTTGAGCTCTGGGGCCAACGTCCTGACTTTC
once | . | TRBJ2-2 | TRBV2 | CASSEDVRGGGELFF | TGTGCCAGCAGTGAAGACGTAAGAGGCGGCGGGGAGCTGTTTTTT
. | . | TRBJ2-1 | TRBV19 | CASSPLRGGEQFF | TGTGCCAGTAGCCCTTTGAGGGGCGGTGAGCAGTTCTTC
. | TRBD1 | TRBJ2-2 | TRBV10-3 | CAISERDRVLFF | TGTGCCATCAGTGAGAGGGACAGGGTGCTGTTTTTT
. | TRBD1 | TRBJ2-5 | TRBV7-3 | CASSSDRAQETQYF | TGTGCCAGCAGCTCGGACAGGGCGCAAGAGACCCAGTACTTC
. | . | TRBJ1-2 | TRBV5-1 | CASSSQGNGGYTF | TGCGCCAGCAGCTCACAGGGTAATGGGGGCTACACCTTC
. | . | TRBJ1-4 | TRBV15 | CATSYPRVAEKLFF | TGTGCCACCAGCTACCCACGCGTGGCTGAAAAACTGTTTTTT
. | TRBD2 | TRBJ2-1 | TRBV5-1 | CASIPGTSGYNEQFF | TGCGCCAGCATCCCCGGGACTAGCGGATACAATGAGCAGTTCTTC
. | . | TRBJ2-3 | TRBV14 | CASSQETTRNVDTQYF | TGTGCCAGCAGCCAAGAAACGACTAGGAACGTCGATACGCAGTATTTT
. | TRBD2 | TRBJ2-5 | TRBV4-1 | CASSQDRLAGVRGFQETQYF | TGCGCCAGCAGCCAAGACAGACTAGCGGGAGTAAGGGGCTTCCAAGAGACCCAGTACTTC
. | TRBD2 | TRBJ2-3 | TRBV2 | CASRRDSGRVTDTQYF | TGTGCCAGCAGGCGGGATAGCGGGAGAGTGACAGATACGCAGTATTTT
once | . | TRBJ2-1 | TRBV2 | CASSGDHFYNEQFF | TGTGCCAGCAGTGGGGACCATTTTTACAATGAGCAGTTCTTC
. | . | TRBJ1-2 | TRBV5-1 | CASSEDRFGYTF | TGCGCCAGCAGCGAAGACAGGTTCGGCTACACCTTC
. | . | TRBJ1-5 | TRBV28 | CASRRGIRNQPQHF | TGTGCCAGCAGGCGGGGTATACGCAATCAGCCCCAGCATTTT
. | . | TRBJ1-2 | TRBV2 | CASSEEAGSFYGYTF | TGTGCCAGCAGTGAGGAGGCAGGGTCGTTCTATGGCTACACCTTC
. | . | TRBJ2-2 | TRBV28 | CASSFYSANTGELFF | TGTGCCAGCAGTTTTTACAGCGCGAACACCGGGGAGCTGTTTTTT
. | TRBD1 | TRBJ2-1 | TRBV5-1 | CASSLGDRFSYNEQFF | TGCGCCAGCAGCTTGGGGGACAGGTTCTCCTACAATGAGCAGTTCTTC
once | . | TRBJ2-4 | TRBV19 | CASSIAYEDIQYF | TGTGCCAGTAGTATAGCCTACGAGGACATTCAGTACTTC
. | . | TRBJ2-3 | TRBV23-1 | CARGGGRNTQYF | TGCGCCAGGGGGGGAGGAAGAAATACGCAGTATTTT
. | . | TRBJ2-3 | TRBV18 | CASSPLADSDTQYF | TGTGCCAGCTCACCTTTAGCGGACTCAGATACGCAGTATTTT
. | TRBD1 | TRBJ1-2 | TRBV6-1 | CASSEGQGAGGYTF | TGTGCCAGCAGTGAAGGACAGGGGGCCGGTGGCTACACCTTC
. | . | TRBJ2-5 | TRBV7-2 | CASSLDGNRQETQYF | TGTGCCAGCAGCCTTGACGGGAATAGACAAGAGACCCAGTACTTC
. | . | TRBJ1-4 | TRBV15 | CATSRDMATVEKLFF | TGTGCCACCAGCAGAGATATGGCGACAGTTGAAAAACTGTTTTTT
once | . | TRBJ1-1 | TRBV14 | CASSLSYRDSEAFF | TGTGCCAGCAGCCTTTCATACAGGGACTCTGAAGCTTTCTTT
. | TRBD2 | TRBJ2-5 | TRBV27 | CASTTGTSGKKTQYF | TGTGCCAGCACCACCGGGACTAGCGGGAAGAAGACCCAGTACTTC
. | . | TRBJ1-3 | TRBV10-3 | CAISDVAQGSGNTIYF | TGTGCCATCAGTGATGTAGCCCAAGGATCTGGAAACACCATATATTTT
. | . | TRBJ1-3 | TRBV6-1 | CASRETGTKTGNTIYF | TGTGCCAGCAGGGAAACCGGGACAAAAACTGGAAACACCATATATTTT
. | . | TRBJ2-2 | TRBV7-3 | CASSPTRAGELFF | TGTGCCAGCAGCCCAACTCGCGCCGGGGAGCTGTTTTTT
. | . | TRBJ2-6 | TRBV6-1 | CASSVISGANVLTF | TGTGCCAGCAGTGTCATCTCTGGGGCCAACGTCCTGACTTTC
. | . | TRBJ2-2 | TRBV4-1 | CASSQVRVTGELFF | TGCGCCAGCAGCCAAGTTCGGGTCACCGGGGAGCTGTTTTTT
. | . | TRBJ2-7 | TRBV27 | CASSLLDKLYEQYF | TGTGCCAGCAGTTTATTGGACAAGCTCTACGAGCAGTACTTC
. | TRBD1 | TRBJ2-3 | TRBV6-6 | CASSLTGTSTDTQYF | TGTGCCAGCAGCTTGACAGGGACGAGCACAGATACGCAGTATTTT
. | . | TRBJ2-3 | TRBV7-6 | CASSLSNAASTDTQYF | TGTGCCAGCAGCTTAAGTAATGCCGCTAGCACAGATACGCAGTATTTT
. | . | TRBJ2-7 | TRBV6-4 | CASSGPKLVKEGNYEQYF | TGTGCCAGCAGTGGGCCCAAACTAGTCAAGGAGGGAAACTACGAGCAGTACTTC
. | . | TRBJ2-3 | TRBV9 | CASSVALGEAHTQYF | TGTGCCAGCAGCGTAGCTTTAGGGGAGGCGCATACGCAGTATTTT